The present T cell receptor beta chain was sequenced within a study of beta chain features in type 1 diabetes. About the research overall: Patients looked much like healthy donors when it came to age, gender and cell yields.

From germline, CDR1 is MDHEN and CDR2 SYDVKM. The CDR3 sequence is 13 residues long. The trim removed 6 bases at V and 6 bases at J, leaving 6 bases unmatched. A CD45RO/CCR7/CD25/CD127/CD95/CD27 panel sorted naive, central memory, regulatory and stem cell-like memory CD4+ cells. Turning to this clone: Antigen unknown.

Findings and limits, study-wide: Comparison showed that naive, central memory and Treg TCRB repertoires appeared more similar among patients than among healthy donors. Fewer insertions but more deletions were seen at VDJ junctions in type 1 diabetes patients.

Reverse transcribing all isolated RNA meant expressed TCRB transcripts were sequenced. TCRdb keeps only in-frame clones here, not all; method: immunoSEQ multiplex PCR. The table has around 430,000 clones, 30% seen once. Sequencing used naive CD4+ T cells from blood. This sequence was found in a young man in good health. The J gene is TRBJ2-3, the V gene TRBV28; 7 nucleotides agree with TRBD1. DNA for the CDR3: TGTGCCAGCAGGCTGACAGGGAACGATACGCAGTATTTT. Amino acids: CASRLTGNDTQYF.